This T cell receptor beta chain was captured by sequencing in a study of blood T cell repertoires in COVID-19 (dated by TCRdb to 2020 to 2022). Describing the broader study: Samples covering the acute and convalescent phases of COVID-19 were provided by collaborators in the United States, Italy and Spain. The dataset comprised deeply sampled blood TCRbeta repertoires from subjects exposed to, actively infected with, or recovered from COVID-19. Sample metadata almost always included a de-identified subject ID, COVID-19 status, age in years and sex. The material from the prospective study consisted of cDNA or gDNA derived from T cells, B-cell-depleted T cells, or PBMCs. The samples were drawn from the first 160 participants of the ongoing ImmuneRACE study and from 1,254 subjects provided by 6 global collaborators. Where HLA class I and class II types were available, the types were taken from metadata supplied by the sample provider, not from assay-based typing. A freely available public database, intended as a resource for researchers studying the immune response to SARS-CoV-2, is where the repertoires were released.

Broader findings and caveats from the paper: The quantity of clinical and demographic metadata differed by source and by participant and was supplied without curation.

With respect to this clone: Its cognate antigen has yet to be identified. No much larger clonotype is one base removed from it; base qualities were not supplied.

TCRbeta CDR3 regions were amplified from genomic DNA using the immunoSEQ Assay, a bias-controlled multiplex PCR. In the authors' own workflow: Within the assay, amplification of reference gene primers was used to estimate how many nucleated cells each sample contained. Sequence reads were collapsed and filtered to measure the absolute abundance of every unique TCRbeta CDR3 rearrangement. Productive Simpson clonality was computed per sample as the square root of Simpson's diversity index over productive rearrangements. The table was pulled from immuneACCESS by TCRdb, which kept in-frame rearrangements only. Such tables lose some clones; where checked, under half of the loss comes from unresolved V genes, and the rest has no known cause. That table furnishes V, J and clone size, whereas the DNA furnished D and trimming. The sample table lists about 270,000 clones, approximately 80% of them with a count of one. 8.6% of the sample belongs to the ten largest clones.

V is pruned by 2 bases and J by 7 bases, leaving 3 bases of the junction without a gene match. The CDR1 and CDR2 encoded by the germline V gene are SGHTA and FQGNSA. CDR3 length: 14 amino acids, cysteine to phenylalanine. This entry keeps only the CDR3 DNA: 42 bases, framed from base 1. The collaborating institutions used their own protocols to collect whole blood in K2EDTA tubes. For TCRbeta analysis, collaborator samples were shipped as frozen whole blood, as isolated PBMCs, or as DNA extracted from either sample type. This TCR was recovered from a human donor in a cohort sampled during active COVID-19. The material sequenced was peripheral blood. The chain uses TRBV7-2 and TRBJ1-5, with 9 bases aligning to TRBD1. The base sequence is TGTGCCAGCAGCTTAAAGGGACAGGGACAGCCCCAGCATTTT. This translates into CASSLKGQGQPQHF. Full variable domain (CDR3 extended with the reference TRBV7-2 and TRBJ1-5 proteins): GAGVSQSPSNKVTEKGKDVELRCDPISGHTALYWYRQSLGQGLEFLIYFQGNSAPDKSGLPSDRFSAERTGGSVSTLTIQRTQQEDSAVYLCASSLKGQGQPQHFGDGTRLSIL.